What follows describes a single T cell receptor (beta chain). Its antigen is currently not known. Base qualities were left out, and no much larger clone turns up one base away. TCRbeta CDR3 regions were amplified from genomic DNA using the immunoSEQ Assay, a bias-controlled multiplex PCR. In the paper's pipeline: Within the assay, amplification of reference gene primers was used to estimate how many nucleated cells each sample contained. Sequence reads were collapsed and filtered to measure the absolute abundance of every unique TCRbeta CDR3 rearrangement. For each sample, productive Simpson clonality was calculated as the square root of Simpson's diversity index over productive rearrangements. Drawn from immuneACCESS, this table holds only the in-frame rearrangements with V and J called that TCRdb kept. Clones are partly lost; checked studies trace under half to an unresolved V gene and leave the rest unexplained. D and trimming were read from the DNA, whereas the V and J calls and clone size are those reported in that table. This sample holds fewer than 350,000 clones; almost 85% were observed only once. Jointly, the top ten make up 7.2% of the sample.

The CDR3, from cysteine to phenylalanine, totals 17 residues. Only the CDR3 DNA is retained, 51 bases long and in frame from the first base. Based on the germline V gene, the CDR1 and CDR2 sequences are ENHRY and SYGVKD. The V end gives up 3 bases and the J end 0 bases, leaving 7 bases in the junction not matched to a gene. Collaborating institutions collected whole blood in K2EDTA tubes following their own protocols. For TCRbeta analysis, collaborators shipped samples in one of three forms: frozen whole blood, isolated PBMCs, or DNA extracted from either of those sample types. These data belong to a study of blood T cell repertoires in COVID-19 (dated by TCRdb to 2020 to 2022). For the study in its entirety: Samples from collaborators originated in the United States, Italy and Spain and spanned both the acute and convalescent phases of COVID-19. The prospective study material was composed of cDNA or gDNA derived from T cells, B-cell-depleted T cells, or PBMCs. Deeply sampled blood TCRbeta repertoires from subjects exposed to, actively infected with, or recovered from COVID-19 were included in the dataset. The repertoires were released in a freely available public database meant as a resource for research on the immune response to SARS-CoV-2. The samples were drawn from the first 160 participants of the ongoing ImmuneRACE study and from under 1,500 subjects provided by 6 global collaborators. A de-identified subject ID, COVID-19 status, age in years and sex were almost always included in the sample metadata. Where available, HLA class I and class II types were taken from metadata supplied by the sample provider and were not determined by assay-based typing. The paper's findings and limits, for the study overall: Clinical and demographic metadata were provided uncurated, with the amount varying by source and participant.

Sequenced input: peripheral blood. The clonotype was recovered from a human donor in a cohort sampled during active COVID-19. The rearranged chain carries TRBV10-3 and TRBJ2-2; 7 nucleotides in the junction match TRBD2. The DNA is TGTGCCATCAGTGAAGGGAGCGGGGAGACGAACACCGGGGAGCTGTTTTTT. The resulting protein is CAISEGSGETNTGELFF.